This passage covers 3 T cell receptor beta chains from one sample sequenced in a study of blood T cell repertoires in COVID-19. Profiling relied on immunoSEQ multiplex PCR, and the TCRdb table lists in-frame clones only, not all of them. The table lists approximately 89,000 clones, over 80% of them singletons. The sample comprised peripheral blood. These receptors all stem from a woman between 55 and 75 years old with active COVID-19.

This chain joins TRBV7-8 and TRBJ1-1, with D possibly being TRBD1 (6 bases). This CDR3 spans 14 amino acids. Germline CDR1 reads SGHVS; CDR2 reads FQNEAQ. The V end lost 6 bases, the J end lost 3 bases, and 14 bases lay between the germline ends. The CDR3 region has the DNA TGTGCCAGCAGATCCGGGACACAACACACTGAAGCTTTCTTT. It translates to CASRSGTQHTEAFF. The full variable domain, rest sourced from reference TRBV7-8 and TRBJ1-1, is GAGVSQSPRYKVAKRGQDVALRCDPISGHVSLFWYQQALGQGPEFLTYFQNEAQLDKSGLPSDRFFAERPEGSVSTLKIQRTQQEDSAVYLCASRSGTQHTEAFFGQGTRLTVV.

The chain joins TRBV7-8 to TRBJ1-2, with unresolved D. Trimming shortened V by 1 base and J by 8 bases, and 11 bases separated the two germline ends. This CDR3 comprises 13 residues. The V gene's germline CDR1 is SGHVS and CDR2 FQNEAQ. CDR3 amino acids: CASSLGSGWGYTF. CDR3 DNA: TGTGCCAGCAGCTTAGGGTCGGGGTGGGGCTACACCTTC.

This chain joins TRBV24-1 and TRBJ2-1; a possible D gene is TRBD2 (5 bases). From germline, CDR1 is KGHDR and CDR2 SFDVKD. The V end was cut by 9 bases, the J end by 3 bases, with 8 bases between. The CDR3 spans 12 residues. The CDR3 bases are TGTGCCACCGAGGGTGACTACAATGAGCAGTTCTTC. This translates into CATEGDYNEQFF.